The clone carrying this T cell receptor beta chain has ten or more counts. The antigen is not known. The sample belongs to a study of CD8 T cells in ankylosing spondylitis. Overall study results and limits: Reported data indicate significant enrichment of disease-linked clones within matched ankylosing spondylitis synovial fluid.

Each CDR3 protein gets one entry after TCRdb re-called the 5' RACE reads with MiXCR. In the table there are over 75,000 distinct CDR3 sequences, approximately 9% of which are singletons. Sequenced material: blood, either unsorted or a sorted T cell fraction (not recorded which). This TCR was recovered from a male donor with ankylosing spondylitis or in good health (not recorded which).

The CDR3 nucleotides are TGCAGTGCTCGGGGAGGGACTAGAGGATTCGATACGCAGTATTTT. It codes for CSARGGTRGFDTQYF. This chain joins TRBV20-1 and TRBJ2-3; 8 bases align to TRBD2. The junction had 13 bases not matched to a gene; V was cut back by 5 bases and J by 6 bases. Germline V CDR1 and CDR2: DFQATT, SNEGSKA (reference sequence). There are 15 residues in the CDR3.